The clone carrying this T cell receptor (beta chain) was picked up a small number of times. Its antigen is unknown. TCRdb reprocessed the reads via MiXCR and lists one record per CDR3 protein. The sample carries about 55,000 distinct CDR3 sequences, around a fifth recorded once. The sample originates from a study of T cell repertoires in cytomegalovirus infection. As for the study in general: CMV epitopes, recently identified HLA-C-restricted and well-studied HLA-B-restricted, were used.

Study results and caveats: The response measured ex vivo was dominated by TCR beta clonotypes (HLA-C-restricted and CMV-specific).

The TCR was taken from a human donor in good health (CMV status not recorded). Some clones in this sample may be carry-over from other donors' samples. This sample comprised CD8+ T cells from cultured PBMCs, obtained from culture after CMV antigen stimulation.

The CDR3 reads CASSLEPGTTRGYTF. Written as DNA, the CDR3 is TGTGCCAGCAGCTTAGAACCCGGGACAACGAGGGGCTACACCTTC. The chain carries TRBV7-6 and TRBJ1-2, with a weak D call TRBD1 (6 bases). Trimming took off 1 base at V and 8 bases at J, with 17 bases between the two ends. Germline CDR1 SGHVS, CDR2 FNYEAQ. The CDR3 spans 15 residues.